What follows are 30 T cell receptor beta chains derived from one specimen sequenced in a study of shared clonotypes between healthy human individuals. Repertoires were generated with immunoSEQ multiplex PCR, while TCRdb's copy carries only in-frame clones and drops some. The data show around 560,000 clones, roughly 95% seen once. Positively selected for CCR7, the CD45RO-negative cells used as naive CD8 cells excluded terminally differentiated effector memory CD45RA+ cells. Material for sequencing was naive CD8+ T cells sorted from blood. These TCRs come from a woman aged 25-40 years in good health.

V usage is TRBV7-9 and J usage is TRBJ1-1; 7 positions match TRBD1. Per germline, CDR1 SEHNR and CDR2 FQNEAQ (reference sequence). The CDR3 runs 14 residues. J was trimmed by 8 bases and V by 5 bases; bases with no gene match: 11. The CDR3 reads CASSPRQGGGEAFF. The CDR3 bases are TGTGCCAGCAGCCCCCGACAGGGTGGGGGCGAAGCTTTCTTT.

The CDR3 protein is CASRQDTANYGYTF. The CDR3 region has the DNA TGTGCCAGCAGACAAGATACAGCTAACTATGGCTACACCTTC. The chain uses TRBV27 and TRBJ1-2, with no clear D. CDR3 size: 14 residues. Trimming cost V 6 bases and J 0 bases, with 11 bases left between them. In germline, CDR1 is MNHEY, CDR2 SMNVEV (reference sequence).

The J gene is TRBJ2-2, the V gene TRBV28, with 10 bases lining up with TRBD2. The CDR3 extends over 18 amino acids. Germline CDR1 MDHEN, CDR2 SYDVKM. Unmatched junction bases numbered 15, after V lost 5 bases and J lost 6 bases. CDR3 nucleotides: TGTGCCAGCAGTACTGATAGTGAGGCGAGCGGGAGGGCCGGGGAGCTGTTTTTT. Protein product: CASSTDSEASGRAGELFF.

As DNA, the CDR3 is TGTGCCAGCAGCCTGGGACTAGCGGATTACAATGAGCAGTTCTTC. It yields the protein CASSLGLADYNEQFF. The chain is built from TRBV7-6 and TRBJ2-1, with 11 positions matching TRBD2. CDR1 and CDR2 from the germline V gene are SGHVS and FNYEAQ. The V gene end was trimmed by 5 bases and the J gene end by 4 bases; junction bases not matched to a gene: 4. CDR3 length equals 15 residues. Complete variable domain (other parts from reference TRBV7-6 and TRBJ2-1): GAGVSQSPRYKVTKRGQDVALRCDPISGHVSLYWYRQALGQGPEFLTYFNYEAQQDKSGLPNDRFSAERPEGSISTLTIQRTEQRDSAMYRCASSLGLADYNEQFFGPGTRLTVL.

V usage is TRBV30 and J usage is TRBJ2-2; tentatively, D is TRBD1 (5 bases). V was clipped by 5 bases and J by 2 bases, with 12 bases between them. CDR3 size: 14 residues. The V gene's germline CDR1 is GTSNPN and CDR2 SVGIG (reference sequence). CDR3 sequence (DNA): TGTGCCTGGGAACCAGGGCCAAACACCGGGGAGCTGTTTTTT. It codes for CAWEPGPNTGELFF. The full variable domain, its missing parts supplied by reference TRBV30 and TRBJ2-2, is SQTIHQWPATLVQPVGSPLSLECTVEGTSNPNLYWYRQAAGRGLQLLFYSVGIGQISSEVPQNLSASRPQDRQFILSSKKLLLSDSGFYLCAWEPGPNTGELFFGEGSRLTVL.

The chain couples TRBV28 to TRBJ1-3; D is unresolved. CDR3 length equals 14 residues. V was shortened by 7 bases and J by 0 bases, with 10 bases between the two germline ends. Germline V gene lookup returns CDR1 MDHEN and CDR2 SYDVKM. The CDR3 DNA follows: TGTGCCAGCACCAAATCCTTCTCTGGAAACACCATATATTTT. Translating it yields CASTKSFSGNTIYF.

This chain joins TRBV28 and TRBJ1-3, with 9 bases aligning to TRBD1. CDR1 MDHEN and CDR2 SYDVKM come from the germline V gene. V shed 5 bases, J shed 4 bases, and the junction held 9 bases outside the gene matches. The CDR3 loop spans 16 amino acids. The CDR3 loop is CASSLDRGTPGNTIYF. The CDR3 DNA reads TGTGCCAGCAGTCTGGACAGGGGAACTCCAGGAAACACCATATATTTT.

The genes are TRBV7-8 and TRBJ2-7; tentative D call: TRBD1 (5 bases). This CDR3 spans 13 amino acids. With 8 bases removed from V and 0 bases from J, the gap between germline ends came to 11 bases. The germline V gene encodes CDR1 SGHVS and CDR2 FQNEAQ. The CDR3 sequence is CASSAGHSYEQYF. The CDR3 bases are TGTGCCAGCTCGGCTGGACACTCCTACGAGCAGTACTTC.

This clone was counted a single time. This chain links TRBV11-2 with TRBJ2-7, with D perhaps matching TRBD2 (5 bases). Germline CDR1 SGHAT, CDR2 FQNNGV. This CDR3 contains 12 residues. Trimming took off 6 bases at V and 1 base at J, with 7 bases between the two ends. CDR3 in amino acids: CASRTNSYEQYF. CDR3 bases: TGTGCCAGCAGGACTAATTCCTACGAGCAGTACTTC.

CDR3 sequence: CASSLPPGTSGGEQFF. The CDR3, as DNA: TGTGCCAGCAGTTTACCCCCCGGGACTAGCGGGGGTGAGCAGTTCTTC. V gene TRBV28 combines with J gene TRBJ2-1, with TRBD2 identical over 14 bases. The germline V gene encodes CDR1 MDHEN and CDR2 SYDVKM. This CDR3 has 16 residues. Trimming cost V 2 bases and J 9 bases; bases outside gene matches: 6. Supplemented by reference TRBV28 and TRBJ2-1, the full variable domain reads DVKVTQSSRYLVKRTGEKVFLECVQDMDHENMFWYRQDPGLGLRLIYFSYDVKMKEKGDIPEGYSVSREKKERFSLILESASTNQTSMYLCASSLPPGTSGGEQFFGPGTRLTVL.

CDR3 amino acids: CASSSTGGNTGELFF. The CDR3 region has the DNA TGTGCCAGCAGTTCCACTGGAGGGAACACCGGGGAGCTGTTTTTT. V is TRBV28 and J is TRBJ2-2; perhaps TRBD2 as D (5 bases). CDR3 length: 15 amino acids. The ends were cut back, 4 bases at V and 1 base at J, with 10 bases in the middle. CDR1 is MDHEN and CDR2 is SYDVKM in the germline V gene.

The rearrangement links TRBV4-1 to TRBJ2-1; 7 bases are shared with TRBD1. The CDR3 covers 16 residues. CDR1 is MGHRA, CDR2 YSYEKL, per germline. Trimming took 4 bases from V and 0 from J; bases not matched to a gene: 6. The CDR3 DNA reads TGCGCCAGCAGCCCCCGGGACAGAGACTCCTACAATGAGCAGTTCTTC. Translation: CASSPRDRDSYNEQFF.

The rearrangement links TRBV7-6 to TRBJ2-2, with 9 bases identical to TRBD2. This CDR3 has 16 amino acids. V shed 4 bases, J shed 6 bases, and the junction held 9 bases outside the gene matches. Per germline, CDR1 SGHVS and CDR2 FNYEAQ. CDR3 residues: CASSSGLAGFPGELFF. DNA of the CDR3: TGTGCCAGCAGCTCGGGCCTAGCGGGATTCCCCGGGGAGCTGTTTTTT.

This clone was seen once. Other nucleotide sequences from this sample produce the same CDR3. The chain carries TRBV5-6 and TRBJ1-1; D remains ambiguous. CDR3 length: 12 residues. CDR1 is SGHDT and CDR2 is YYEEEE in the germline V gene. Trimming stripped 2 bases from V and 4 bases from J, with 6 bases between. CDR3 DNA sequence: TGTGCCAGCAGCTTATCCGGCACTGAAGCTTTCTTT. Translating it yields CASSLSGTEAFF.

The CDR3 protein is CASKRTVNEKLFF. The DNA for the CDR3 is TGTGCCAGCAAAAGGACAGTGAATGAAAAACTGTTTTTT. The V call is TRBV6-5, the J call TRBJ1-4, with a tentative D call TRBD1 (6 bases). This CDR3 region has 13 residues. V was pared by 7 bases and J by 5 bases, with 11 bases between. Germline V CDR1 and CDR2: MNHEY, SVGAGI.

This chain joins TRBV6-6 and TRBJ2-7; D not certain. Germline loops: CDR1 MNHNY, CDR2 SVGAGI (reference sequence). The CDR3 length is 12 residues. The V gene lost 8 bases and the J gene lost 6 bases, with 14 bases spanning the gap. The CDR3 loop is CASGPGSREQYF. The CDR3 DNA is TGTGCCAGCGGCCCTGGCAGTCGCGAGCAGTACTTC.

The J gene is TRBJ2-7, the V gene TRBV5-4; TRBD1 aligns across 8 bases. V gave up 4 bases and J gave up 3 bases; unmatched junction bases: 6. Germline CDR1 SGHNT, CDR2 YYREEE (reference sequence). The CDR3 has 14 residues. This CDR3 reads CASSPYGTGYEQYF. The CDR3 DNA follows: TGTGCCAGCAGCCCGTATGGGACAGGCTACGAGCAGTACTTC.

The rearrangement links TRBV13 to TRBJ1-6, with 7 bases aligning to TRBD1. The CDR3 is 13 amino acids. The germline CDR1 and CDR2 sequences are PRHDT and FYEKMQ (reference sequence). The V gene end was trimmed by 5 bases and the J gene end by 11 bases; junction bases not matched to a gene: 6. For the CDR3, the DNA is TGTGCCAGCAGCCAGACAGGGTTGGCACCCCTCCACTTT. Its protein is CASSQTGLAPLHF. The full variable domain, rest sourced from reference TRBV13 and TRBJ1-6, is AAGVIQSPRHLIKEKRETATLKCYPIPRHDTVYWYQQGPGQDPQFLISFYEKMQSDKGSIPDRFSAQQFSDYHSELNMSSLELGDSALYFCASSQTGLAPLHFGNGTRLTVT.

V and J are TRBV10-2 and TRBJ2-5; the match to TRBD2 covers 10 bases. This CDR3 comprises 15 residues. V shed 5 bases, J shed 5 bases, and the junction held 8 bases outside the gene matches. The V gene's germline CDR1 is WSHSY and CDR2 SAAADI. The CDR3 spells CASSSGRVVSETQYF. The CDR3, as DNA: TGCGCCAGCAGTAGCGGGAGGGTTGTTAGCGAGACCCAGTACTTC.

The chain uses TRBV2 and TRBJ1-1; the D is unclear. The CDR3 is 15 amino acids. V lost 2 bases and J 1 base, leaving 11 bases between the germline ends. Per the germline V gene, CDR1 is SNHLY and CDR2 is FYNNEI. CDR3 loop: CASSEPEVTNTEAFF. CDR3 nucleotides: TGTGCCAGCAGTGAACCTGAGGTAACGAACACTGAAGCTTTCTTT.

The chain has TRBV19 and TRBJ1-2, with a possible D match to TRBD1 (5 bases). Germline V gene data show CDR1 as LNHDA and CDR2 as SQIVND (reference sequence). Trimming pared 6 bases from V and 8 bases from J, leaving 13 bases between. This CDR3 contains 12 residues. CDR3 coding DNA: TGTGCCAGTAGGCAGGGAGATCTGGGCTACACCTTC. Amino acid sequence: CASRQGDLGYTF.

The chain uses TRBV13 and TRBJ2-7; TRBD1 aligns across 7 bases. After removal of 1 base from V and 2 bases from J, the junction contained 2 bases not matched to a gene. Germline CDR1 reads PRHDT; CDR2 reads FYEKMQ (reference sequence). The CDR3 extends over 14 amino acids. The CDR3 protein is CASSLEDRTYEQYF. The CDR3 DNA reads TGTGCCAGCAGCTTAGAGGACAGGACCTACGAGCAGTACTTC.

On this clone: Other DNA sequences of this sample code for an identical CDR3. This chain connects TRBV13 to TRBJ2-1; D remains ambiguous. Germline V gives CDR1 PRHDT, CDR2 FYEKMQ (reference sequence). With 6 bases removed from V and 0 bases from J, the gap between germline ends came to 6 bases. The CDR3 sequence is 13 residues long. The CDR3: CASSFGSYNEQFF. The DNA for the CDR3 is TGTGCCAGCAGTTTCGGCTCCTACAATGAGCAGTTCTTC.

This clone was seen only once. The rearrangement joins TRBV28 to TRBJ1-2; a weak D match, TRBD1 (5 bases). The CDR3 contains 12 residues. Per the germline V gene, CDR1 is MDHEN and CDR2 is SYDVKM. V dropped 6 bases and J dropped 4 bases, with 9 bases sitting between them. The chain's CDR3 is CASSNGGYGYTF. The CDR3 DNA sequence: TGTGCCAGCAGCAACGGGGGCTATGGCTACACCTTC.

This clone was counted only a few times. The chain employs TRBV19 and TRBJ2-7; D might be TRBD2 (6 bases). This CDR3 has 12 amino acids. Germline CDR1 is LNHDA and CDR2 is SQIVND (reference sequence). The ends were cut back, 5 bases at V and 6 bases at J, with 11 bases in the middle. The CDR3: CASSAGSSEQYF. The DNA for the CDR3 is TGTGCCAGTAGTGCCGGGAGTTCCGAGCAGTACTTC.

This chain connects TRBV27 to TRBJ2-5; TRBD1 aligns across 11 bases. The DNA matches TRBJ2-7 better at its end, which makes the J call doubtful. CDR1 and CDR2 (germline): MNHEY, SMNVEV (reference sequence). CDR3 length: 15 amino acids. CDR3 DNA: TGTGCCAGCAGTTTATTGGGACAGGGGGTCAACGAGCAGTACTTC. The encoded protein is CASSLLGQGVNEQYF.

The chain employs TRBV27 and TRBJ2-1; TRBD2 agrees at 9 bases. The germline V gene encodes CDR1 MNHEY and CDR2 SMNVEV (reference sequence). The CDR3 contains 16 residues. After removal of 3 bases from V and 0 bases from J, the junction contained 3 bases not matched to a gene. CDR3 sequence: CASSFVSGSSYNEQFF. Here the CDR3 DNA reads TGTGCCAGCAGTTTTGTTAGCGGGAGCTCCTACAATGAGCAGTTCTTC.

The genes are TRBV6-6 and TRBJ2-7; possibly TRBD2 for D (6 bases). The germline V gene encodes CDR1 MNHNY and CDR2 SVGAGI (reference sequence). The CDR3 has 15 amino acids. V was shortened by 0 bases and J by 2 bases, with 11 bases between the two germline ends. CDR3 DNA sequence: TGTGCCAGCAGTTACTCCGGGGACTTCCCCTACGAGCAGTACTTC. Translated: CASSYSGDFPYEQYF.

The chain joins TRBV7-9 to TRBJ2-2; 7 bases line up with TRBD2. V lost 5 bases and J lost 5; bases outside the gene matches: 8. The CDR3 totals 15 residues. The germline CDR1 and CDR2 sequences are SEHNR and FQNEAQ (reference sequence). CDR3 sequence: CASSNGTIHTGELFF. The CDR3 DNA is TGTGCCAGCAGCAATGGGACTATTCATACCGGGGAGCTGTTTTTT.

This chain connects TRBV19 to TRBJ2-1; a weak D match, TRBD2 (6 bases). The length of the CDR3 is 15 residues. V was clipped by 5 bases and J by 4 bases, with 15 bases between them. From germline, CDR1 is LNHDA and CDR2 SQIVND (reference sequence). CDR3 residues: CASSALGTSYNEQFF. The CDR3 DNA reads TGTGCCAGTAGTGCTCTCGGGACTTCGTACAATGAGCAGTTCTTC.